This is a list of T cell receptor beta chains from one sample in a study of patients and donors after allogeneic stem cell transplantation. Via MiXCR, TCRdb re-called the RT-PCR reads, giving one row per CDR3 protein. This repertoire shows 920,000 or so distinct CDR3 sequences, roughly 18% found once; its top ten account for 5% to 7.5%. The specimen was blood, either unsorted or a sorted T cell fraction (not recorded which). All receptors derive from a human donor who was either an allogeneic HSCT recipient or a stem cell or donor lymphocyte infusion donor (not recorded which). It is not recorded whose cells these are; they may come from a transplant donor. Each CDR3 is given with its conserved first and last residue. D genes are given only for firm matches. The listing skips clone size in some rows; elsewhere it reads once, few, many or a size class.

d_call | clone_size | j_call | v_call | cdr3_aa | cdr3_nt
TRBD1 | many | TRBJ2-7 | TRBV20-1 | CSALGTGPYEQYF | TGCAGTGCTCTCGGGACAGGGCCCTACGAGCAGTACTTC
NA | few | TRBJ1-2 | TRBV6-1 | CASSEEGRPNYGYTF | TGTGCCAGCAGTGAAGAAGGCAGGCCTAACTATGGCTACACCTTC
NA | few | TRBJ1-1 | TRBV10-3 | CAISETGLGTEAFF | TGTGCCATCAGTGAGACAGGGTTGGGCACTGAAGCTTTCTTT
NA | NA | TRBJ2-5 | TRBV7-3 | CASSRTQEETQYF | TGTGCCAGCAGCAGAACCCAGGAAGAGACCCAGTACTTC
NA | few | TRBJ2-5 | TRBV24-1 | CATSEAGFETQYF | TGTGCCACCAGTGAGGCGGGCTTTGAGACCCAGTACTTC
NA | NA | TRBJ2-3 | TRBV2 | CASKLQGRKTTDTQYF | TGTGCCAGCAAGCTCCAGGGGCGAAAGACGACAGATACGCAGTATTTT
NA | few | TRBJ2-1 | TRBV18 | CASSELADEQFF | TGTGCCAGCTCAGAACTAGCCGATGAGCAGTTCTTC
TRBD2 | few | TRBJ2-3 | TRBV6-2/TRBV6-3 | CASRQTGTRVTDTQYF | TGTGCCAGCAGGCAAACCGGGACTAGGGTCACAGATACGCAGTATTTT
NA | NA | TRBJ2-1 | TRBV7-8 | CAARRLATSGLYNEQFF | TGTGCCGCCAGAAGGCTAGCCACTTCGGGGCTCTACAATGAGCAGTTCTTC
NA | few | TRBJ1-5 | TRBV20-1 | CSATQGNSNQPQHF | TGCAGTGCTACCCAGGGGAATAGCAATCAGCCCCAGCATTTT
NA | few | TRBJ1-5 | TRBV7-9 | CASSPLRDKNQPQHF | TGTGCCAGCAGCCCCCTGAGGGACAAAAATCAGCCCCAGCATTTT
NA | NA | TRBJ2-7 | TRBV24-1 | CATSDPRRSYEQYF | TGTGCCACCAGTGATCCCCGGCGCTCCTACGAGCAGTACTTC
NA | NA | TRBJ1-1 | TRBV12-3/TRBV12-4 | CASSLPRGGGRTEAFF | TGTGCCAGCAGTTTACCCAGAGGGGGGGGACGGACTGAAGCTTTCTTT
TRBD1 | NA | TRBJ1-6 | TRBV12-3/TRBV12-4 | CASSLRQGAGSPLHF | TGTGCCAGCAGTTTAAGACAGGGGGCTGGATCACCCCTCCACTTT
TRBD1 | few | TRBJ2-3 | TRBV7-8 | CASRNRGKDTQYF | TGTGCCAGCAGAAACAGGGGGAAAGATACGCAGTATTTT
NA | few | TRBJ2-3 | TRBV11-1 | CASSFSRPGRGATDTQYF | TGTGCCAGCAGCTTCAGTCGGCCCGGGAGAGGGGCCACAGATACGCAGTATTTT
NA | NA | TRBJ1-1 | TRBV7-6 | CASSSRLIMNTEAFF | TGTGCCAGCAGCTCACGGCTCATCATGAACACTGAAGCTTTCTTT
NA | few | TRBJ1-1 | TRBV27 | CASSLFPDMNTEAFF | TGTGCCAGCAGTTTATTCCCGGACATGAACACTGAAGCTTTCTTT
TRBD1 | NA | TRBJ1-1 | TRBV15 | CATSRQGATEAFF | TGTGCCACCAGCAGACAGGGGGCTACTGAAGCTTTCTTT
NA | NA | TRBJ1-3 | TRBV5-1 | CASSAGTSSGNTIYF | TGCGCCAGCAGCGCAGGGACCAGCTCTGGAAACACCATATATTTT
NA | few | TRBJ1-1 | TRBV11-3 | CASSRQGFLNTEAFF | TGTGCCAGCAGCCGTCAGGGGTTTTTGAACACTGAAGCTTTCTTT
NA | NA | TRBJ1-1 | TRBV28 | CASKGGRSTEAFF | TGTGCCAGCAAGGGTGGTCGGAGCACTGAAGCTTTCTTT
NA | many | TRBJ2-1 | TRBV5-1 | CASRQGRFSYNEQFF | TGCGCCAGCAGACAAGGGCGTTTCTCCTACAATGAGCAGTTCTTC
NA | few | TRBJ1-2 | TRBV3-1 | CASSQDATGTPVGGYTF | TGTGCCAGCAGCCAAGACGCCACCGGGACTCCCGTGGGAGGCTACACCTTC
NA | NA | TRBJ2-1 | TRBV12-3/TRBV12-4 | CASSLSEQFF | TGTGCCAGCAGTTTGAGTGAGCAGTTCTTC
NA | few | TRBJ1-5 | TRBV6-1 | CASSEGQGQPQHF | TGTGCCAGCAGTGAGGGGCAGGGGCAGCCCCAGCATTTT
NA | NA | TRBJ2-5 | TRBV6-2/TRBV6-3 | CASSYSAVQETQYF | TGTGCCAGCAGTTACTCAGCGGTCCAAGAGACCCAGTACTTC
NA | few | TRBJ2-3 | TRBV20-1 | CSARDPGGGSTDTQYF | TGCAGTGCTAGAGATCCAGGAGGGGGTAGCACAGATACGCAGTATTTT
NA | few | TRBJ2-7 | TRBV2 | CATSGVGGYEQYF | TGTGCCACCTCGGGAGTCGGAGGGTACGAGCAGTACTTC
NA | many | TRBJ2-2 | TRBV4-2 | CASSFGKSGELFF | TGTGCCAGCAGCTTCGGAAAGTCCGGGGAGCTGTTTTTT
TRBD1 | NA | TRBJ1-5 | TRBV7-9 | CASSQTTGSQPQHF | TGTGCCAGCAGCCAAACGACAGGGTCTCAGCCCCAGCATTTT
NA | many | TRBJ2-7 | TRBV12-3/TRBV12-4 | CASRTPGPIYEQYF | TGTGCCAGCAGGACTCCGGGACCAATCTACGAGCAGTACTTC
NA | NA | TRBJ1-6 | TRBV20-1 | CSAVVGGSSYNSPLHF | TGCAGTGCCGTCGTCGGAGGGAGCTCCTATAATTCACCCCTCCACTTT
TRBD2 | NA | TRBJ2-3 | TRBV7-7 | CASSSGTSKGTDTQYF | TGTGCTAGCAGCTCCGGGACTAGCAAGGGCACAGATACGCAGTATTTT
NA | few | TRBJ1-5 | TRBV6-1 | CASSLSGGRNQPQHF | TGTGCCAGCAGCCTCTCTGGGGGCCGCAATCAGCCCCAGCATTTT
NA | few | TRBJ2-7 | TRBV11-3 | CASSSLGQTGSYEQYF | TGTGCCAGCAGCTCCTTGGGGCAGACCGGCTCCTACGAGCAGTACTTC
NA | NA | TRBJ2-4 | TRBV7-2 | CASSPTGRVDIQYF | TGTGCCAGCAGCCCAACGGGTAGAGTAGACATTCAGTACTTC
NA | few | TRBJ1-4 | TRBV25-1 | CASSDWGGTTNEKLFF | TGTGCCAGCAGTGATTGGGGGGGTACAACTAATGAAAAACTGTTTTTT
NA | NA | TRBJ1-3 | TRBV20-1 | CSARAENTIYF | TGCAGTGCTAGAGCTGAAAACACCATATATTTT
TRBD1 | NA | TRBJ1-5 | TRBV25-1 | CASRGQGVNQPQHF | TGTGCCAGCAGGGGACAGGGGGTCAATCAGCCCCAGCATTTT